Sequencing of this T cell receptor (beta chain) was carried out in a study of control samples from healthy donors and cancer patients. CDR3 size: 14 residues. V gave up 0 bases and J gave up 6 bases, with 13 bases separating them. Germline CDR1 SGHRS, CDR2 YFSETQ. Using immunoSEQ multiplex PCR, the repertoire was profiled, and TCRdb retains in-frame clones only, with some absent. There are about 65,000 clones in the sample; 90% occur only once, and around 1.3% lies in the top ten. This receptor was identified in a woman in her 50s with colorectal cancer. The sequenced material came from PBMCs. The V gene is TRBV5-1, the J gene TRBJ2-7, with D uncertain. The CDR3 is CASSLGASTREQYF. In nucleotides, the CDR3 is TGCGCCAGCAGCTTGGGAGCCTCCACTCGCGAGCAGTACTTC. Variable domain in full (rest from reference TRBV5-1 and TRBJ2-7): KAGVTQTPRYLIKTRGQQVTLSCSPISGHRSVSWYQQTPGQGLQFLFEYFSETQRNKGNFPGRFSGRQFSNSRSEMNVSTLELGDSALYLCASSLGASTREQYFGPGTRLTVT.